The clone carrying this T cell receptor (beta chain) was seen more than once but under ten times. V was trimmed by 2 bases and J by 3 bases, leaving 16 bases between them. The CDR3 is 16 residues long. Per the germline V gene, CDR1 is MGHRA and CDR2 is YSYEKL. This record belongs to a study of T-cell memory formation after mild COVID-19. TCRdb recomputed calls from the 5' RACE reads with MiXCR, one row per CDR3 protein. The sample shows about 290,000 distinct CDR3 sequences, approximately 15% of them seen only once. V is TRBV4-1 and J is TRBJ1-2; D remains unclear. Sequencing was carried out using PBMCs or a T cell subset sorted from them (not recorded which). The origin of this receptor is a man younger than 35 who had mild COVID-19 (a few samples of this study predate the infection). Cell type and time point are not known. The CDR3 loop reads CASSQFLPGRDYGYTF. The DNA for the CDR3 is TGCGCCAGCAGCCAATTTCTCCCCGGGCGAGACTATGGCTACACCTTC.